This TCR beta chain appears in the sequencing data of a study of T cell changes during pregnancy in multiple sclerosis. Trimming cost V 7 bases and J 4 bases, with 16 bases left between them. CDR3 size: 13 residues. Germline V gene sequence: CDR1 SQVTM, CDR2 ANQGSEA. Sequenced by immunoSEQ multiplex PCR; TCRdb stores in-frame clones only, minus some. Here the sample spans about 53,000 clones, 80% to 95% being singletons. The V call is TRBV29-1, the J call TRBJ1-2; tentative D call: TRBD1 (6 bases). The sequence was obtained from a female donor with multiple sclerosis, enrolled in a pregnancy study. The source was CD4+ T cells from peripheral blood mononuclear cells, collected in the third trimester of pregnancy. The CDR3 region is CSAQTGQFYGYTF. Here the CDR3 DNA reads TGCAGCGCCCAAACTGGACAGTTCTATGGCTACACCTTC.